Below, 10 T cell receptor delta chains from the same sample are listed, as sequenced in a study of gamma-delta T cells after stem cell transplantation listed by TCRdb under 2016. Library method: RT-PCR. Sequenced on an Illumina MiSeq. Identical DNA sequences were merged into single rows after TCRdb reprocessed the public reads with CATT. Within this sample are more than 2,500 delta-chain clones, with about 5% of them counted one time only. Approximately 10% of the sample belongs to the ten largest clones. The sequencing sample was made of gamma-delta T cells. These receptors originate from a human donor. It is not recorded whose cells these are; they may come from a transplant donor.

Regarding this clone: At residue 7, TCRdb's protein is not the same as the translated DNA, so the protein here was read from the DNA. The rearrangement joins TRDV1 to TRDJ1, with 7 bases fitting TRDD3. The CDR3 extends over 17 amino acids. V was pared by 4 bases and J by 0 bases, with 11 bases of the junction left unmatched. Germline V gives CDR1 TSWWSYY, CDR2 QGS. The CDR3 DNA is TGTGCTCTTGGGGGGCCTCACTGGGGAACGTACACCGATAAACTCATCTTT. Translating it yields CALGGPHWGTYTDKLIF.

This clone is judged medium-sized. CDR3 coding DNA: TGTGCTCTTGGGGTTCTTAATTGGTCTTCCGGGGGGCCCTACACCGATAAACTCATCTTT. This sequence encodes CALGVLNWSSGGPYTDKLIF. The chain carries TRDV1 and TRDJ1, with D perhaps TRDD2 or TRDD3 (5 bases each). The CDR3 has 20 amino acids. V lost 4 bases and J 0 bases, leaving 27 bases between the germline ends. Germline V gene sequence: CDR1 TSWWSYY, CDR2 QGS.

This clone was counted a few times. A read error is possible here, since a much larger clone lies one base away. The chain couples TRDV1 to TRDJ1; 9 nucleotides agree with TRDD2. Germline loops: CDR1 TSWWSYY, CDR2 QGS. The J segment lost 2 bases and the V segment lost 3 bases, leaving 19 bases of the junction unmatched. The CDR3 spans 20 residues. The CDR3 DNA follows: TGTGCTCTTGGGGAGCAGCCTTCCTACGGAGGATACGCCTTTACCGATAAACTCATCTTT. Translated, it gives CALGEQPSYGGYAFTDKLIF.

A note on this clone: The protein TCRdb lists belongs to a much larger clone and differs from this DNA's translation at residue 13, which points to a read error; the protein shown is made from the DNA. The rearrangement links TRDV2 to TRDJ1; 11 positions match TRDD3. The CDR3 is made up of 21 amino acids. In germline, CDR1 is GEAIGNYY, CDR2 EKD. The J segment lost 2 bases and the V segment lost 0 bases, leaving 19 bases of the junction unmatched. This chain's CDR3 is CACDTVGTVLGDMRGTDKLIF. The CDR3 nucleotides are TGTGCCTGTGACACCGTCGGCACGGTACTGGGGGATATGCGAGGGACCGATAAACTCATCTTT.

V gene TRDV2 combines with J gene TRDJ1; 7 nucleotides match TRDD3. From germline, CDR1 is GEAIGNYY and CDR2 EKD. The CDR3 sequence is 17 residues long. Losses at the gene ends were 1 base for V and 9 bases for J; bases not matched to a gene: 19. CDR3 sequence: CACDTLGVLVDTHELIF. The DNA for the CDR3 is TGTGCCTGTGACACTCTGGGCGTACTGGTGGATACGCATGAACTCATCTTT.

This clone was seen a handful of times. Only one base separates this from a far larger clonotype, so it likely reflects a read error. Different DNA sequences within this sample yield the same CDR3. The chain joins TRDV2 to TRDJ1; 12 nucleotides agree with TRDD3. The CDR3 spans 21 residues. Trimming at V came to 0 bases and at J to 3 bases, leaving 19 bases not matched to a gene. The V gene's germline CDR1 is GEAIGNYY and CDR2 EKD. CDR3 sequence: CACDTGGLLGDTRGPPDKLIF. CDR3 bases: TGTGCCTGTGACACCGGAGGGTTACTGGGGGATACACGTGGGCCTCCCGATAAACTCATCTTT.

This clone counts as large. This same CDR3 is encoded by further DNA sequences in the sample. This chain uses TRDV2 with TRDJ3, with TRDD3 matching over 9 bases. The trim removed 1 base at V and 0 bases at J, leaving 12 bases unmatched. Germline CDR1 is GEAIGNYY and CDR2 is EKD. CDR3 length: 21 residues. The CDR3 DNA is TGTGCCTGTGACACGACTACTGGGGGACCTCCACGCTCCTGGGACACCCGACAGATGTTTTTC. Its protein is CACDTTTGGPPRSWDTRQMFF.

In its sample, this clone ranks as medium-sized (0.01 to 0.1%). The CDR3: CALGELPPTGGLHDKLIF. The CDR3 bases are TGTGCTCTTGGGGAACTTCCTCCTACGGGAGGGCTACACGATAAACTCATCTTT. The rearrangement joins TRDV1 to TRDJ1, with D perhaps TRDD2 (6 bases). V shed 0 bases and J shed 4 bases, with 21 bases lying between them. CDR1 and CDR2 (germline): TSWWSYY, QGS. The CDR3 covers 18 residues.

The CDR3 nucleotides are TGTGCTCTTGGGGAACTCCCCTCGCCGTCGGTACTGGGGGATATAGCCGATAAACTCATCTTT. Residues: CALGELPSPSVLGDIADKLIF. The J gene is TRDJ1, the V gene TRDV1; 11 positions match TRDD3. Germline V gives CDR1 TSWWSYY, CDR2 QGS. Trimming took 0 bases from V and 3 from J; bases not matched to a gene: 18. This CDR3 region has 21 residues.

This clone was found a few times. The chain joins TRDV2 to TRDJ3; D call uncertain. Germline lookup yields CDR1 GEAIGNYY and CDR2 EKD. V lost 2 bases, J lost 0 bases, and 16 bases lay in between. This CDR3 region has 19 residues. CDR3 nucleotides: TGTGCCTGTGACAGGATTGTGGAAGGAAGCTCCTGGGACACCCGACAGATGTTTTTC. Its protein is CACDRIVEGSSWDTRQMFF.